This T cell receptor (beta chain) comes out of a study of identical twins. This clonotype has at least ten counts. Its antigen is currently unknown. V dropped 5 bases and J dropped 3 bases, with 14 bases sitting between them. Germline-derived CDR1 and CDR2 are SEHNR and FQNEAQ (reference sequence). The CDR3 spans 14 residues. Study results and limitations: Monozygotic twin pairs showed more out-of-frame TCR alpha sharing than models estimated.

One entry per CDR3 protein results from TCRdb running MiXCR on the 5' RACE reads. The profile shows around 290,000 distinct CDR3 sequences, roughly 9% of them singletons. This sample was shared with a second study, whose subject was yellow fever vaccine responses in identical twins. From that study: Twins reportedly showed a vaccine T cell response that seemed partly convergent and partly personalized.

The TCR comes from a woman aged 18-29 years in good health. The chain joins TRBV7-9 to TRBJ2-7; TRBD1 might be the D (6 bases). The sequencing input was CD8+ T cells sorted from blood. The CDR3 nucleotides read TGTGCCAGCAGCCCTCGGGACACCTTCTACGAGCAGTACTTC. This translates into CASSPRDTFYEQYF.